The 22 T cell receptor beta chains given below trace back to one sample, sequenced in a study of monozygotic twins with inflammatory bowel disease. From the 5' RACE reads, TCRdb lists one entry per CDR3 protein and no DNA. Here the sample table reports some 130,000 distinct CDR3 sequences. Sequencing was performed on blood. All receptors derive from a human donor with ulcerative colitis or Crohn's disease, or a healthy co-twin of an affected twin (not recorded which).

The rearrangement joins TRBV20-1 to TRBJ2-1; without DNA, the TCRdb call of TRBD2 cannot be checked. Germline V gives CDR1 DFQATT, CDR2 SNEGSKA (reference sequence). CDR3 size: 14 residues. Here the CDR3 reads CSANPRGSLNEQFF.

This chain links TRBV7-2 with TRBJ2-4. CDR1 SGHTA and CDR2 FQGNSA come from the germline V gene. The CDR3 contains 14 residues. CDR3 in amino acids: CASSLVQYSHIQYF.

V is TRBV7-9 and J is TRBJ2-7. The CDR3 spans 12 residues. Per germline, CDR1 SEHNR and CDR2 FQNEAQ (reference sequence). The CDR3: CASSLALSRQYF.

The V call is TRBV20-1, the J call TRBJ1-2; as DNA is missing, the TRBD1 call by TCRdb cannot be tested. The CDR3 has 16 amino acids. Germline CDR1 is DFQATT and CDR2 is SNEGSKA (reference sequence). CDR3 amino acids: CSAYRDRVPLNYGYTF.

The chain combines TRBV7-3 with TRBJ2-1. This CDR3 is built from 16 residues. Germline values: CDR1 SGHTA, CDR2 FQGTGA. The CDR3: CASSLADAGSYNDQFF.

The chain uses TRBV6-6 and TRBJ2-2. The CDR3 runs to 11 residues. Per germline, CDR1 MNHNY and CDR2 SVGAGI (reference sequence). The CDR3 here is CASMTAVVLFF.

The CDR3 sequence: CASSAQGFSSGANVLTF. This chain uses TRBV19 with TRBJ2-6; the TCRdb call, TRBD1, lacks DNA for checking. This CDR3 is 17 amino acids long. Germline CDR1 is LNHDA and CDR2 is SQIVND (reference sequence).

The V call is TRBV12-3 or TRBV12-4, the J call TRBJ1-5; the TRBD1 assignment by TCRdb is unverifiable without DNA. CDR3 length: 14 residues. CDR3 residues: CASSSAGGNQPQHF.

The chain couples TRBV6-1 to TRBJ1-3. Germline values: CDR1 MNHNS, CDR2 SASEGT. The length of the CDR3 is 16 residues. The CDR3 here is CASSGGRRISGNTIYF.

The rearrangement joins TRBV7-9 to TRBJ1-1. The CDR3 sequence is 14 residues long. The germline CDR1 and CDR2 sequences are SEHNR and FQNEAQ (reference sequence). CDR3 loop: CASSLSTLNTEAFF. The full variable domain, with the rest looked up from reference TRBV7-9 and TRBJ1-1, is DTGVSQNPRHKITKRGQNVTFRCDPISEHNRLYWYRQTLGQGPEFLTYFQNEAQLEKSRLLSDRFSAERPKGSFSTLEIQRTEQGDSAMYLCASSLSTLNTEAFFGQGTRLTVV.

This sequence joins TRBV25-1 and TRBJ2-3; TCRdb outputs TRBD1, but without DNA this stays unchecked. Germline CDR1 and CDR2: MGHDK and SYGVNS. This CDR3 comprises 16 residues. CDR3 region: CASSEWGGPGTDTQYF.

The chain links TRBV30 to TRBJ1-1. The CDR3 extends over 17 amino acids. The V gene's germline CDR1 is GTSNPN and CDR2 SVGIG (reference sequence). CDR3 protein: CAWSVEIGPFSNTEAFF. Complete variable domain (other parts from reference TRBV30 and TRBJ1-1): SQTIHQWPATLVQPVGSPLSLECTVEGTSNPNLYWYRQAAGRGLQLLFYSVGIGQISSEVPQNLSASRPQDRQFILSSKKLLLSDSGFYLCAWSVEIGPFSNTEAFFGQGTRLTVV.

The rearrangement links TRBV5-6 to TRBJ2-7; TCRdb indicates TRBD1, and absent DNA this call remains unverified. CDR1 SGHDT and CDR2 YYEEEE come from the germline V gene. This CDR3 region has 17 residues. The CDR3 reads CASSTILRTGEPYEQYF.

The chain couples TRBV28 to TRBJ1-2; TCRdb reports TRBD1, a call that lacks DNA to check it against. The germline CDR1 and CDR2 sequences are MDHEN and SYDVKM. The CDR3 covers 16 residues. This CDR3 reads CASSLARDRYLYGYTF.

The chain combines TRBV27 with TRBJ1-1; absent DNA, TCRdb's TRBD1 call cannot be checked. Germline-derived CDR1 and CDR2 are MNHEY and SMNVEV (reference sequence). The CDR3 consists of 15 residues. The CDR3 spells CASSLLGGPNTEAFF.

This rearrangement joins TRBV5-1 to TRBJ2-5. Germline values: CDR1 SGHRS, CDR2 YFSETQ. This CDR3 is built from 13 residues. The CDR3 region is CASMVGSQETQYF. Full variable domain (remainder filled in from reference TRBV5-1 and TRBJ2-5): KAGVTQTPRYLIKTRGQQVTLSCSPISGHRSVSWYQQTPGQGLQFLFEYFSETQRNKGNFPGRFSGRQFSNSRSEMNVSTLELGDSALYLCASMVGSQETQYFGPGTRLLVL.

The chain couples TRBV28 to TRBJ2-3. Germline CDR1 is MDHEN and CDR2 is SYDVKM. The CDR3 spans 14 residues. CDR3 amino acids: CASSPVPRTDTQYF.

The J gene is TRBJ2-2, the V gene TRBV6-4; the D call from TCRdb, TRBD1, cannot be confirmed without DNA. The CDR3 sequence is 15 residues long. Germline CDR1 and CDR2: MRHNA and SNTAGT. The CDR3 loop is CASSDGTGDTGELFF.

CDR3 loop: CSAIDLPRSNTGELFF. The chain has TRBV20-1 and TRBJ2-2; TCRdb calls TRBD2, which cannot be checked without DNA. The germline CDR1 and CDR2 sequences are DFQATT and SNEGSKA (reference sequence). This CDR3 has 16 amino acids.

The V and J genes are TRBV10-2 and TRBJ1-6; the D call from TCRdb, TRBD1, cannot be confirmed without DNA. Germline V gene lookup returns CDR1 WSHSY and CDR2 SAAADI. The CDR3 length is 18 residues. This chain's CDR3 is CASSTGTAMSSYNSPLHF.

V gene TRBV11-2 combines with J gene TRBJ2-3. The CDR3 extends over 14 amino acids. Germline CDR1 and CDR2: SGHAT and FQNNGV. The CDR3 spells CTSSISGSTDTQYF.

This rearrangement joins TRBV7-8 to TRBJ1-5. CDR1 SGHVS and CDR2 FQNEAQ come from the germline V gene. The CDR3 is 15 amino acids. CDR3 in amino acids: CASSPEVASNQPQHF.